Listed below are T cell receptor beta chains from one sample, sequenced in a study of blood T cells in healthy people across ages. A single record per CDR3 protein comes from TCRdb applying MiXCR to the 5' RACE reads. Of some 1,500,000 distinct CDR3 sequences detected, 35% to 45% appear once; the ten largest clones hold approximately 4.1%. The sample taken for sequencing was blood. Every receptor here comes from a woman aged 18-35 years in good health. Each CDR3 is given with its conserved first and last residue. The D gene is left open where the match is weak. Size is stated for part of the rows, as once, few or many counts, or as a class when the clone is expanded.

j_gene	abundance	len	d_gene	v_gene	CDR3aa	CDR3nt
TRBJ2-5	NA	16	NA	TRBV18	CASSPPRGVGGETQYF	TGTGCCAGCTCACCACCAAGGGGCGTTGGGGGAGAGACCCAGTACTTC
TRBJ1-1	NA	16	NA	TRBV13	CASSPGPLGMNTEAFF	TGTGCCAGCAGCCCCGGACCCTTGGGTATGAACACTGAAGCTTTCTTT
TRBJ1-5	NA	16	NA	TRBV6-1	CASSAGLVLLDPPQHF	TGTGCCAGCAGCGCGGGACTTGTACTTTTGGATCCGCCCCAGCATTTT
TRBJ2-7	few	14	NA	TRBV7-6	CASSLGGGKYEQYF	TGTGCCAGCAGCTTAGGAGGAGGGAAATACGAGCAGTACTTC
TRBJ1-5	NA	16	NA	TRBV7-2	CASSLTGMYSNQPQHF	TGTGCCAGCAGCTTGACAGGAATGTATAGCAATCAGCCCCAGCATTTT
TRBJ2-2	NA	14	NA	TRBV7-2	CASSLLDLGGELFF	TGTGCCAGCAGCTTGCTGGACTTAGGCGGGGAGCTGTTTTTT
TRBJ2-5	few	14	TRBD2	TRBV12-5	CASLTSGGIETQYF	TGTGCTAGCCTCACAAGCGGGGGTATTGAGACCCAGTACTTC
TRBJ1-1	NA	16	NA	TRBV20-1	CSARAIKQGFGTEAFF	TGCAGTGCTAGAGCCATAAAACAGGGTTTTGGCACTGAAGCTTTCTTT
TRBJ2-1	NA	17	TRBD2	TRBV12-3/TRBV12-4	CASSLSMAGGIKETQFF	TGTGCCAGCAGTTTGTCGATGGCGGGGGGAATTAAAGAGACCCAGTTCTTC
TRBJ2-7	NA	16	NA	TRBV3-1	CASSQDVAYSYNEQYF	TGTGCCAGCAGCCAAGATGTGGCCTACTCCTACAATGAGCAGTACTTC
TRBJ1-5	few	13	NA	TRBV6-1	CAVRAPSNQPQHF	TGTGCCGTCAGGGCGCCGAGCAATCAGCCCCAGCATTTT
TRBJ1-1	NA	15	NA	TRBV18	CASSHSSLRNTEAFF	TGTGCCAGCTCACACAGCTCCCTGCGGAACACTGAAGCTTTCTTT
TRBJ1-5	NA	14	NA	TRBV27	CASSLSGKHQPQHF	TGTGCCAGCAGTTTAAGCGGCAAGCATCAGCCCCAGCATTTT
TRBJ2-7	NA	12	NA	TRBV20-1	CSARGEAYEQYF	TGCAGTGCTAGGGGGGAGGCCTACGAGCAGTACTTC
TRBJ2-1	few	16	NA	TRBV12-3/TRBV12-4	CASSLAGRVEGFEQFF	TGTGCCAGCAGTTTAGCGGGACGGGTGGAGGGTTTTGAGCAGTTCTTC
TRBJ2-7	NA	17	TRBD2	TRBV6-5	CASSYWLAGGSTYEQYF	TGTGCCAGCAGTTATTGGCTAGCGGGAGGTTCTACCTACGAGCAGTACTTC
TRBJ2-1	few	12	NA	TRBV29-1	CSVAGIGNEQFF	TGCAGCGTTGCCGGGATAGGTAATGAGCAGTTCTTC
TRBJ1-2	few	16	NA	TRBV7-9	CASSFRLGAANYGYTF	TGTGCCAGCAGTTTCAGACTCGGGGCAGCTAACTATGGCTACACCTTC
TRBJ1-2	few	14	NA	TRBV2	CATQEGGGNYGYTF	TGTGCCACTCAAGAAGGGGGGGGGAACTATGGCTACACCTTC
TRBJ2-7	few	14	NA	TRBV29-1	CSVVGASSYNEQYF	TGCAGCGTTGTTGGCGCAAGCTCCTACAATGAGCAGTACTTC
TRBJ2-7	NA	13	TRBD2	TRBV5-6	CASTAAGIYEQYF	TGTGCCAGCACCGCAGCGGGAATCTACGAGCAGTACTTC
TRBJ2-3	NA	14	NA	TRBV27	CASSWGATGQWQYF	TGTGCCAGCAGTTGGGGGGCGACGGGACAGTGGCAGTATTTT
TRBJ2-7	NA	13	NA	TRBV30	CAWTTATYNEQYF	TGTGCCTGGACGACAGCTACCTACAATGAGCAGTACTTC
TRBJ1-2	few	14	NA	TRBV20-1	CSAVVRNLFYGYTF	TGCAGTGCCGTGGTCCGCAACCTTTTCTATGGCTACACCTTC
TRBJ2-3	NA	13	NA	TRBV6-2/TRBV6-3	CASWRGPGDTQYF	TGTGCCAGCTGGCGGGGGCCAGGAGATACGCAGTATTTT
TRBJ2-3	few	14	NA	TRBV29-1	CSVVFQVGTDTQYF	TGCAGCGTTGTATTCCAGGTCGGCACAGATACGCAGTATTTT
TRBJ1-5	NA	14	NA	TRBV27	CATRAGGSNQPQHF	TGTGCCACGCGTGCGGGTGGGAGCAATCAGCCCCAGCATTTT
TRBJ2-6	few	14	NA	TRBV11-2	CASSFVVGANVLTF	TGTGCCAGCAGCTTCGTAGTTGGGGCCAACGTCCTGACTTTC
TRBJ1-2	NA	15	NA	TRBV7-9	CASSLTGRSNYGYTF	TGTGCCAGCAGTTTAACCGGACGGTCTAACTATGGCTACACCTTC
TRBJ2-1	NA	16	TRBD1	TRBV6-5	CASSYSRQGVYNEQFF	TGTGCCAGCAGTTACTCGAGACAGGGGGTCTACAATGAGCAGTTCTTC
TRBJ1-2	NA	15	NA	TRBV7-2	CASSPAPRLAYGYTF	TGTGCCAGCAGCCCCGCCCCCCGGTTGGCCTATGGCTACACCTTC
TRBJ2-3	few	13	NA	TRBV4-1	CASSPRMVDTQYF	TGCGCCAGCAGCCCGAGGATGGTGGATACGCAGTATTTT
TRBJ2-4	few	17	TRBD2	TRBV20-1	CSAGVASGHLAKNIQYF	TGCAGTGCTGGGGTGGCTAGCGGTCACCTAGCCAAAAACATTCAGTACTTC
TRBJ2-3	NA	17	TRBD2	TRBV28	CASSSSLRGLGTDMQYF	TGTGCCAGCAGTTCCTCTCTGCGGGGACTAGGCACAGATATGCAGTATTTT
TRBJ2-3	few	17	TRBD2	TRBV4-3	CASSQHPGLASTDTQYF	TGCGCCAGCAGCCAACATCCGGGACTAGCGAGCACAGATACGCAGTATTTT
TRBJ2-3	NA	15	NA	TRBV4-3	CASSQSVPATDTQYF	TGCGCCAGCAGCCAATCTGTCCCGGCAACAGATACGCAGTATTTT
TRBJ2-5	few	12	NA	TRBV29-1	CSVEKARDEQYF	TGCAGCGTTGAAAAGGCCAGGGATGAGCAGTACTTC
TRBJ2-7	NA	15	NA	TRBV20-1	CSASPYGRDSYEQYF	TGCAGTGCTTCGCCCTACGGACGCGATTCCTACGAGCAGTACTTC
TRBJ2-7	NA	14	NA	TRBV27	CASSPGTVLYEQYF	TGTGCCAGCAGTCCCGGGACTGTACTCTACGAGCAGTACTTC
TRBJ2-7	few	15	TRBD2	TRBV7-2	CASSLLLAGVYEQYF	TGTGCCAGCAGCTTACTCCTAGCGGGGGTCTACGAGCAGTACTTC
TRBJ2-5	NA	14	NA	TRBV6-2/TRBV6-3	CASTSRAVQETQYF	TGTGCCAGCACTTCGCGGGCAGTCCAAGAGACCCAGTACTTC
TRBJ2-7	NA	15	NA	TRBV7-2	CASSPERTSGNEQYF	TGTGCCAGCAGCCCCGAGCGGACCTCCGGCAATGAGCAGTACTTC
TRBJ2-5	few	12	NA	TRBV24-1	CATGGNRETQYF	TGTGCCACCGGGGGGAATCGAGAGACCCAGTACTTC
TRBJ1-1	once	15	NA	TRBV4-1	CASSQDNVMNTEAFF	TGCGCCAGCAGCCAAGATAACGTGATGAACACTGAAGCTTTCTTT
TRBJ2-5	NA	14	NA	TRBV9	CASSGSGEWETQYF	TGTGCCAGCAGCGGGAGTGGAGAATGGGAGACCCAGTACTTC
TRBJ1-2	NA	14	NA	TRBV2	CASSEEVRVYGYTF	TGTGCCAGCAGTGAAGAAGTCAGGGTCTATGGCTACACCTTC
TRBJ2-7	NA	17	TRBD1	TRBV7-9	CASSPRVGTGIWDEQYF	TGTGCCAGCAGCCCACGGGTCGGGACAGGGATCTGGGATGAGCAGTACTTC
TRBJ2-3	few	14	NA	TRBV20-1	CSASYLGITDTQYF	TGCAGTGCTAGCTATCTGGGGATCACAGATACGCAGTATTTT
TRBJ1-4	NA	15	NA	TRBV20-1	CSASPGRSTNEKLFF	TGCAGTGCGTCACCTGGACGATCAACTAATGAAAAACTGTTTTTT